This T cell receptor (beta chain) was profiled in a study of T cell responses to AZD1222 COVID-19 vaccine. The table came from immunoSEQ multiplex PCR; TCRdb's copy has only in-frame clones and leaves some out. The sample lists approximately 210,000 clones, roughly 94% occurring once. In the case of this clone: Antigen: not known.

Study-level points and caveats: Spike was spanned by vaccine-associated CD4 TCRs, which were dominant at 160-218 and 743-854. Repertoires were sampled only after the peak T cell response. Seropositive AZD1222 recipients at baseline numbered only 5 to 7.

The ends lost 6 bases at V and 6 bases at J; junction bases unmatched: 4. The CDR3 extends over 13 amino acids. Per the germline V gene, CDR1 is MNHEY and CDR2 is SVGAGI. The rearrangement joins TRBV6-5 to TRBJ2-1, with TRBD1 matching 8 bases. The sequence derives from an adult who received the MenACWY meningococcal vaccine as a control. This specimen was peripheral blood, taken 28 days after the second dose of the MenACWY control vaccine. The chain's CDR3 is CASRTGQANEQFF. CDR3 DNA sequence: TGTGCCAGCAGAACGGGACAGGCCAATGAGCAGTTCTTC.